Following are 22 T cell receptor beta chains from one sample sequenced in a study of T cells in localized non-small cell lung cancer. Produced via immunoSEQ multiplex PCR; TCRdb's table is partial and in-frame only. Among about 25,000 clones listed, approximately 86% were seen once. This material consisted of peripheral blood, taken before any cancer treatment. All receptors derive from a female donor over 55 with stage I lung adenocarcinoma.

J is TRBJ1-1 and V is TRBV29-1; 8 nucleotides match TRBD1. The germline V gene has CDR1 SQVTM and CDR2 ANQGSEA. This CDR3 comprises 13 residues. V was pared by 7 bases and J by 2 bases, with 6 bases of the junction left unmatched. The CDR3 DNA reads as TGCAGCGCCCGACAGGGGTTAAACACTGAAGCTTTCTTT. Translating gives CSARQGLNTEAFF.

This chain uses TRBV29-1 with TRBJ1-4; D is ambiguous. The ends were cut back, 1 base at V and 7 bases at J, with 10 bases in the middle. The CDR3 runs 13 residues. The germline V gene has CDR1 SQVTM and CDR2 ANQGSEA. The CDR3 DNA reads TGCAGCGTTGAAGCGCCCGTTACTGAAAAACTGTTTTTT. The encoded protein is CSVEAPVTEKLFF.

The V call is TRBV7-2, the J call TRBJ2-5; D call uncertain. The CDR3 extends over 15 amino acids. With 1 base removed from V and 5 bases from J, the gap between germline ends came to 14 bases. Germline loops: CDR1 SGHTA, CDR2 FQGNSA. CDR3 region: CASSLGGEVGETQYF. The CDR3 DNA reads TGTGCCAGCAGCTTAGGGGGTGAGGTAGGGGAGACCCAGTACTTC.

CDR3: CASSRKGGKSYEQYF. The DNA for the CDR3 is TGTGCCAGCAGCCGCAAAGGGGGTAAATCCTACGAGCAGTACTTC. The chain has TRBV5-4 and TRBJ2-5; the D gene is possibly TRBD1 (6 bases). The J call may be mistaken, given a closer DNA end match to TRBJ2-7. The CDR3 sequence is 15 residues long. CDR1 is SGHNT, CDR2 YYREEE, per germline (reference sequence).

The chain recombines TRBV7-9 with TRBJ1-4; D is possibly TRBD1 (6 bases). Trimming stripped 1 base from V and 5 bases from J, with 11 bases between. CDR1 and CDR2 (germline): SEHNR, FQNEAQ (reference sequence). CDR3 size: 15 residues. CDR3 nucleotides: TGTGCCAGCAGCTTAGGTTTCACAGGGAATGAAAAACTGTTTTTT. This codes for CASSLGFTGNEKLFF.

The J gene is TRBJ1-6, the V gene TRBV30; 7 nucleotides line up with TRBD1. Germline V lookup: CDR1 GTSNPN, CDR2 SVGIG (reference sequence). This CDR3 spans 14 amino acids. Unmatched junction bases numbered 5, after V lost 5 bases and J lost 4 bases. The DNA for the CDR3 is TGTGCCTGGGGGGGGGACAGTTATAATTCACCCCTCCACTTT. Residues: CAWGGDSYNSPLHF.

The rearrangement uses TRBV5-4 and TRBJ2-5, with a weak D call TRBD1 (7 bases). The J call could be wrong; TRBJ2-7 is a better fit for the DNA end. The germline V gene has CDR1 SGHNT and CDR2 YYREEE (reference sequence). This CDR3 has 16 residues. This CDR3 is CASSLAGAGGLYEQYF. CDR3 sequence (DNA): TGTGCCAGCAGCTTGGCCGGGGCAGGGGGGTTATACGAGCAGTACTTC.

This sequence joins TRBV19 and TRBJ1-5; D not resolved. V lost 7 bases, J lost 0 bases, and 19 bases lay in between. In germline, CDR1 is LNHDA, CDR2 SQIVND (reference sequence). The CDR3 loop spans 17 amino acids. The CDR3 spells CASTSRRASYSNQPQHF. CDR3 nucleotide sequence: TGTGCCAGTACTAGCCGCCGGGCGTCATATAGCAATCAGCCCCAGCATTTT.

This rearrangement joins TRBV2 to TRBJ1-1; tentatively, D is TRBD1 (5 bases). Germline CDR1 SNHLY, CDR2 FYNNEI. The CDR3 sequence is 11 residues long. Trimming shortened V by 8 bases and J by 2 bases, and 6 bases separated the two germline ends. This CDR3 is CASGHNTEAFF. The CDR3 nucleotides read TGTGCCAGCGGACACAACACTGAAGCTTTCTTT.

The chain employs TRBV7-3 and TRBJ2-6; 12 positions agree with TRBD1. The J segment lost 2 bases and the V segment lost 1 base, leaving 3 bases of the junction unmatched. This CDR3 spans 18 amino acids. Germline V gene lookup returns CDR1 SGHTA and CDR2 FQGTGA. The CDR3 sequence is CASSLKGQGATGANVLTF. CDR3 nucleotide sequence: TGTGCCAGCAGCTTAAAGGGACAGGGGGCAACTGGGGCCAACGTCCTGACTTTC.

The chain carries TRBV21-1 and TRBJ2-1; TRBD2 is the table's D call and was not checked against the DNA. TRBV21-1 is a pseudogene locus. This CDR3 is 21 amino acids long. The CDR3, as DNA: TGTGCCAGCAGCAAAGTTGATTGGAGCGGGGCGATCCCTTACTCCTACAATGAGCAGTTCTTC. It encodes CASSKVDWSGAIPYSYNEQFF.

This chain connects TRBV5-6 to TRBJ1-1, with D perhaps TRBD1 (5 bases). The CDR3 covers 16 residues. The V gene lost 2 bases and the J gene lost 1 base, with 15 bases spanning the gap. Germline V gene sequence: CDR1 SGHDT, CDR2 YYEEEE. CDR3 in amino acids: CASSLGPGQQNTEAFF. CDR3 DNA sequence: TGTGCCAGCAGCTTAGGTCCAGGGCAGCAGAACACTGAAGCTTTCTTT.

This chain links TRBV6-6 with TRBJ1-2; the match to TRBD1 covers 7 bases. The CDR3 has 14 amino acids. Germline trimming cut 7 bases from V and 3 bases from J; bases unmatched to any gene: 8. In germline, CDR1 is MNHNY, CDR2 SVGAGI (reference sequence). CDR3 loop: CASTLAQGDYGYTF. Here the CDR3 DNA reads TGTGCCAGCACCTTGGCGCAGGGGGACTATGGCTACACCTTC.

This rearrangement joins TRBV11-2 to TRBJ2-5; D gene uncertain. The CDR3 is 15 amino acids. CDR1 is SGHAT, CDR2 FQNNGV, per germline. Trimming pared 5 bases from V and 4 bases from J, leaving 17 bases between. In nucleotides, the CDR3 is TGTGCCAGCAGCGCCGGAACAGTAATAGGAGAGACCCAGTACTTC. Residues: CASSAGTVIGETQYF.

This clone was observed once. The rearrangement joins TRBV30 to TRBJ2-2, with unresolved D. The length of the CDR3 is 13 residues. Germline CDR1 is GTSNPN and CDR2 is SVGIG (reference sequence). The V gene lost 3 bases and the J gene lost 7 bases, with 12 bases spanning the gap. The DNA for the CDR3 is TGTGCCTGGAGGGTAGGGTTTGACGGGGAGCTGTTTTTT. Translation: CAWRVGFDGELFF.

The CDR3 DNA reads as TGTGCCAGCAAGCTTGAAGCGTCTGTCCACACCGGGGAGCTGTTTTTT. Its translation is CASKLEASVHTGELFF. The rearrangement joins TRBV6-4 to TRBJ2-2; D gene ambiguous. V was cut by 7 bases and J by 3 bases, with 18 bases left in between. The CDR3 contains 16 residues. CDR1 and CDR2 (germline): MRHNA, SNTAGT.

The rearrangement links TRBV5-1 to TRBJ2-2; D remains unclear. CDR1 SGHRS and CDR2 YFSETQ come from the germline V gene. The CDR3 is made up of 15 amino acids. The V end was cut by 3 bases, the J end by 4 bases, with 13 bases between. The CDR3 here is CASSSPRTTTGELFF. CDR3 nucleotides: TGCGCCAGCAGCTCGCCGCGCACAACCACCGGGGAGCTGTTTTTT. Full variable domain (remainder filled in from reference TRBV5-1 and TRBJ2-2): KAGVTQTPRYLIKTRGQQVTLSCSPISGHRSVSWYQQTPGQGLQFLFEYFSETQRNKGNFPGRFSGRQFSNSRSEMNVSTLELGDSALYLCASSSPRTTTGELFFGEGSRLTVL.

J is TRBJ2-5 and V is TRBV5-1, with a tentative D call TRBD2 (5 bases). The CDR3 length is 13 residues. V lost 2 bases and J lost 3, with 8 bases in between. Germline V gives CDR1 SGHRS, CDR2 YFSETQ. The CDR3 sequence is CASSFRGEETQYF. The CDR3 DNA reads TGCGCCAGCAGCTTTCGGGGAGAAGAGACCCAGTACTTC.

CDR3 residues: CASSLQGVGEQYF. CDR3 coding DNA: TGCGCCAGCAGCCTCCAGGGGGTAGGTGAGCAGTACTTC. The chain couples TRBV5-1 to TRBJ2-7; 7 bases line up with TRBD1. This CDR3 comprises 13 residues. V gave up 4 bases and J gave up 7 bases; unmatched junction bases: 8. Per the germline V gene, CDR1 is SGHRS and CDR2 is YFSETQ.

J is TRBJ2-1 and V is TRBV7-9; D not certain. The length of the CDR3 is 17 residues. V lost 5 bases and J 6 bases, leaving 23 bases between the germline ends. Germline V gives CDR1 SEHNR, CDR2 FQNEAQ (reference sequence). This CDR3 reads CASSNKVGSPGSNEQFF. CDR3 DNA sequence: TGTGCCAGCAGCAATAAGGTGGGGTCCCCTGGTAGCAATGAGCAGTTCTTC.

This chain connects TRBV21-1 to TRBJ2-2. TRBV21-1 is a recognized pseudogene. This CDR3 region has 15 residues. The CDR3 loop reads CASSKEGGTTGELFF. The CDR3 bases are TGTGCCAGCAGCAAAGAGGGGGGAACCACCGGGGAGCTGTTTTTT.

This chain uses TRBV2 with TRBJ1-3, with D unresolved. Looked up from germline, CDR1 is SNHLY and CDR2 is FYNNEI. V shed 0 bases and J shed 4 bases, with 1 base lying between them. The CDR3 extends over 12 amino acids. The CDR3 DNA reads TGTGCCAGCAGTGAAGCGGGAAACACCATATATTTT. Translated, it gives CASSEAGNTIYF.